This T cell receptor (beta chain) was found in a study of T cell repertoires in cytomegalovirus infection. Study at large: Recently identified HLA-C-restricted CMV epitopes and well-studied HLA-B-restricted CMV epitopes were used by the study. CMV infection plus the matching HLA type was flagged by public TCR beta signatures. Study-level results: CMV-specific TCR beta clonotypes restricted by HLA-C dominated the ex vivo response. Carriage of CMV together with the relevant HLA was identifiable through cumulative public TCR beta family frequency.

TCRdb used MiXCR to reprocess the reads, holding one entry per CDR3 protein. Found here are about 770,000 distinct CDR3 sequences, 25% to 30% of them singletons; the top ten hold 10% to 15%. V was shortened by 6 bases and J by 9 bases, with 14 bases between the two germline ends. This CDR3 is 13 amino acids long. CDR1 and CDR2 (germline): SEHNR, FQNEAQ (reference sequence). Comment on this clonotype: Its antigen remains unidentified.

The chain couples TRBV7-9 to TRBJ2-2; D is unclear. The source material was cultured CD8+ T cells from PBMCs, sampled from culture after CMV antigen stimulation. This clonotype originated in a human donor in good health (CMV status not recorded). Some clones in this sample may be carry-over from other donors' samples. This chain's CDR3 is CASRGETWRELFF. The CDR3 DNA reads TGTGCCAGCAGGGGTGAGACTTGGAGGGAGCTGTTTTTT.